This T cell receptor beta chain was found in a study of molecular identifiers for immune sequencing clone quantification. The CDR3 consists of 18 residues. The germline V gene has CDR1 SGDLS and CDR2 YYNGEE. V lost 0 bases to trimming and J lost 0 bases, with 16 bases between them. TCRdb reprocessed the PCR reads with MiXCR, giving one entry per CDR3 protein. Here the sample spans just under 650,000 distinct CDR3 sequences, about 20% being singletons. This TCR came from a human donor in good health. Some libraries in this study had Jurkat cell RNA spiked in. The V gene is TRBV9, the J gene TRBJ1-5; D gene uncertain. What was sequenced was naive CD8+ T cells from blood, with Jurkat cell RNA spiked in. Subset described: FACS-sorted CD8+CD4-CCR7+CD45RA+ naive T cells. The CDR3 loop is CASSVVVVPLNSNQPQHF. As DNA, the CDR3 is TGTGCCAGCAGCGTAGTAGTAGTCCCCTTAAATAGCAATCAGCCCCAGCATTTT.